Listed below are T cell receptor beta chains from one sample, sequenced in a study of T cells in Graves' hyperthyroidism and ophthalmopathy. One entry per CDR3 protein results from TCRdb running MiXCR on the multiplex PCR reads. The sample yields about 640,000 distinct CDR3 sequences, less than 25% seen once. Sequenced input: blood. Every receptor here comes from a man aged 25-45 years with Graves' ophthalmopathy. The CDR3 runs from the conserved cysteine through the conserved F or W. D genes are given only for firm matches.

cdr3_aa v_call d_call
CATSRDTRSGELFF TRBV15 .
CASSFHGETQYF TRBV7-2 .
CASSPRPGGDAFF TRBV28 TRBD1
CAISAPGTGDRTQYF TRBV10-3 .
CASSSKNIQYF TRBV25-1 .
CASSQDKYGYTF TRBV3-1 .
CASSIGASGSNEQFF TRBV19 TRBD2
CASSLGRGGVTEQYF TRBV7-6 .
CASSIAGDRGTDTQYF TRBV5-1 TRBD1
CASSSKPGQGRTEQFF TRBV5-8 TRBD1
CASSDGTDSTDTQYF TRBV28 TRBD1
CATSDLAGPGPSTDTQYF TRBV24-1 TRBD2
CAWTYGALPYEQYF TRBV30 .
CASSRDYTDTQYF TRBV11-2 TRBD2
CASSLGDRSDTQYF TRBV7-9 TRBD1
CASSSPGQGAPNEQFF TRBV7-8 TRBD1
CASSLGRGGDYEQYF TRBV11-2 TRBD2
CASSLGLKSYGYTF TRBV13 .
CATSPGQGVNYGYTF TRBV24-1 TRBD1
CASSKREKGDTQYF TRBV12-3/TRBV12-4 TRBD2
CASSLMAGGTDTQYF TRBV7-9 .
CASSFLRVGETQYF TRBV11-2 .
CSARNGRERGDTQYF TRBV20-1 .
CASSVGQQETQYF TRBV2 .
CATSDRNEQFF TRBV24-1 .
CATSRDPGAANEKLFF TRBV15 .
CASSYSTAGVPLQETQYF TRBV6-2/TRBV6-3 TRBD2
CASSGGANVLTF TRBV30 .
CASSPLAGGRETQYF TRBV3-2 .
CASSKGQNYGYTF TRBV19 TRBD1
CASSAPQGVGEQYF TRBV7-9 TRBD1
CASNDGRIYGYTF TRBV7-9 .
CASSMPGLAGVSGELFF TRBV19 TRBD2
CASGLGSADTQYF TRBV12-5 .
CASSFPPTGDNEKLFF TRBV28 TRBD1
CASSTSQETQYF TRBV28 .
CASSFRMKGPDSTEAFF TRBV7-8 .
CASSQDPGGWQPQHF TRBV3-1 TRBD1
CSWQSNNEQFF TRBV30 .
CASSQGDYGYAF TRBV28 TRBD1
CSARGSAAGELFF TRBV20-1 .
CASSSGQGMRKLFF TRBV13 TRBD1
CSARDRELEAFF TRBV20-1 .
CASSLPGITDTQYF TRBV12-3/TRBV12-4 .
CATSDPSRANYGYTF TRBV24-1 .
CATSQVDTQYF TRBV24-1 .
CASSLSLTSGRAREQYF TRBV13 TRBD2
CSASGTSLAKNIQYF TRBV20-1 .
CAWSELAGGPQYF TRBV30 TRBD2
CSARSSGTVNTEAFF TRBV20-1 .